Detailed here is one T cell receptor beta chain. Its antigen is still unknown. The data derive from a study of OX40 agonist ivuxolimab in advanced cancers. Study observations and caveats: In a subset of nonresponders, normalized T-cell clonal expansion was also low.

Only in-frame clones appear in the TCRdb table, and some are missing; sequencing was by immunoSEQ multiplex PCR. The sample holds roughly 58,000 clones, approximately 80% seen once. Per the germline V gene, CDR1 is SGHRS and CDR2 is YFSETQ. The CDR3 loop spans 13 amino acids. V lost 1 base to trimming and J lost 2 bases, with 7 bases between them. The TCR sequence derives from an adult with an advanced solid tumor such as melanoma, head and neck, liver or kidney cancer. Specimen: CD4+ or CD8+ T cells sorted from blood, collected in a trial of the OX40 agonist ivuxolimab. The chain combines TRBV5-1 with TRBJ2-7, with TRBD1 as a possible D gene (6 bases). In nucleotides, the CDR3 is TGCGCCAGCAGCTTGACAGGGACCTACGAGCAGTACTTC. Encoded protein: CASSLTGTYEQYF.